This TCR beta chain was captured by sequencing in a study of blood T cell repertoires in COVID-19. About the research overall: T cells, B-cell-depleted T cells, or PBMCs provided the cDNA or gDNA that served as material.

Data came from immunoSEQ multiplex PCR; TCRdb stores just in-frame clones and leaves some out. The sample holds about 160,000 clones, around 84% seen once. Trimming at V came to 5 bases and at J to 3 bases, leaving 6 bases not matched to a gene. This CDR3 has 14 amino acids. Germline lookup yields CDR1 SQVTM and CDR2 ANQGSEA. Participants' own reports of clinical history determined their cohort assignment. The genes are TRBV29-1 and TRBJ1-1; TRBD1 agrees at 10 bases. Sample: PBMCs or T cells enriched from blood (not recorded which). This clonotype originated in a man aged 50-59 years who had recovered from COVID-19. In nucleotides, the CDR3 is TGCAGCGTTCGACAGGGGGCACAGGACACTGAAGCTTTCTTT. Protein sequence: CSVRQGAQDTEAFF.